These 19 T cell receptor beta chains originate from one sample sequenced in a study of regulatory T cells in long-lasting Graves disease. The time point here: newly diagnosed GD, antithyroid drugs for less than 3 months. Making the TCR library involved RNA that had been extracted from PBMCs. With iRepertoire HTBI primers and Arm-PCR of CDR3 regions, TCR beta libraries were built. TCRdb itself ran the multiplex PCR reads through MiXCR, one entry per CDR3 protein. The sample has roughly 500,000 distinct CDR3 sequences, around an eighth seen once. Separately, the same data were catalogued under a study of T cells in Graves' hyperthyroidism and ophthalmopathy.

The starting material was peripheral blood mononuclear cells (PBMCs), obtained at new diagnosis, from a patient treated with antithyroid drugs. The receptors derive from a man under 40 with Graves disease.

Note on this clonotype: This sequence may be a read error, since a much larger clone differs from it by one base. V usage is TRBV6-1 and J usage is TRBJ1-2; TRBD1 might be the D (6 bases). The CDR3 is made up of 14 amino acids. The germline V gene has CDR1 MNHNS and CDR2 SASEGT. The germline V and J ends were trimmed by 5 bases and 4 bases, with 14 bases remaining between them. The CDR3 bases are TGTGCCAGCAGTCGGGACAATGTTGGCTATGGCTACACCTTC. This gives the protein CASSRDNVGYGYTF.

This chain joins TRBV10-3 and TRBJ2-1, with 8 bases lining up with TRBD2. CDR3 length: 15 amino acids. Germline loops: CDR1 ENHRY, CDR2 SYGVKD. V lost 3 bases, J lost 5 bases, and 6 bases stayed unmatched. The CDR3 DNA follows: TGTGCCATCAGTGATTTTGCGGGGGGTGACAATGAGCAGTTCTTC. It encodes CAISDFAGGDNEQFF.

The table lists this clonotype with many counts. The gene calls are TRBV19 and TRBJ2-7; D not certain. The CDR3 loop spans 16 amino acids. V lost 7 bases and J lost 2, with 21 bases in between. Germline CDR1 and CDR2: LNHDA and SQIVND (reference sequence). CDR3 amino acids: CASKLSATTKTYEQYF. CDR3 nucleotides: TGTGCCAGTAAGCTGAGCGCGACCACTAAGACCTACGAGCAGTACTTC.

This chain links TRBV28 with TRBJ2-5; D may be TRBD1 or TRBD2 (5 bases each). The CDR3 extends over 14 amino acids. Germline lookup yields CDR1 MDHEN and CDR2 SYDVKM. Trimming removed 7 bases at V and 5 bases at J, with 17 bases between. CDR3 sequence reads: CASNPRQGGETQYF. The CDR3 DNA reads TGTGCCAGCAACCCCCGGCAGGGCGGGGAGACCCAGTACTTC.

This clonotype has ten or more counts. V gene TRBV5-1 combines with J gene TRBJ2-1; D perhaps matches TRBD2 (5 bases). The CDR3 covers 15 residues. Germline V gene lookup returns CDR1 SGHRS and CDR2 YFSETQ. V was clipped by 3 bases and J by 0 bases, with 10 bases between them. The CDR3 loop is CASSSEGASYNEQFF. CDR3 DNA sequence: TGCGCCAGCAGCTCCGAGGGCGCCTCCTACAATGAGCAGTTCTTC.

V and J are TRBV29-1 and TRBJ1-1; D perhaps matches TRBD1 (6 bases). The CDR3 covers 13 residues. Germline V gene sequence: CDR1 SQVTM, CDR2 ANQGSEA. The V end lost 8 bases, the J end lost 2 bases, and 15 bases lay between the germline ends. The CDR3 spells CSTETGANTEAFF. In nucleotides, the CDR3 is TGCAGCACCGAGACAGGAGCCAACACTGAAGCTTTCTTT.

The sample holds a few counts of this clonotype. The chain carries TRBV15 and TRBJ1-2, with TRBD1 matching 7 bases. Germline V gene data show CDR1 as LNHNV and CDR2 as YYDKDF (reference sequence). CDR3 length equals 18 residues. V lost 5 bases to trimming and J lost 2 bases; unmatched junction nucleotides: 17. CDR3 sequence: CATSHKRGLGNRNYGYTF. The CDR3 DNA reads TGTGCCACCAGCCATAAGAGGGGGCTCGGGAATCGGAACTATGGCTACACCTTC.

This clonotype was detected many times. This chain uses TRBV6-1 with TRBJ2-5; D tentatively reads TRBD1 or TRBD2 (5 bases each). Trimming removed 8 bases from V and 1 base from J, with 11 bases in between. CDR3 size: 13 residues. Germline CDR1 reads MNHNS; CDR2 reads SASEGT. CDR3 sequence reads: CASPQGAQETQYF. CDR3 nucleotides: TGTGCCAGCCCCCAGGGAGCCCAAGAGACCCAGTACTTC.

Many counts were recorded for this clonotype. This sequence joins TRBV2 and TRBJ2-2; D not certain. The CDR3 consists of 15 residues. The V end was cut by 3 bases, the J end by 1 base, with 9 bases between. CDR1 and CDR2 (germline): SNHLY, FYNNEI. The CDR3: CASSDIRRNTGELFF. As DNA, the CDR3 is TGTGCCAGCAGTGATATTAGAAGGAACACCGGGGAGCTGTTTTTT.

Many counts were recorded for this clonotype. The gene calls are TRBV5-1 and TRBJ2-1; 8 nucleotides agree with TRBD2. CDR3 length: 16 amino acids. V lost 4 bases to trimming and J lost 7 bases; unmatched junction nucleotides: 13. The germline V gene has CDR1 SGHRS and CDR2 YFSETQ. CDR3 coding DNA: TGCGCCAGCAGCATACGGACTAGTGCGGGAGGAAATGAGCAGTTCTTC. As protein: CASSIRTSAGGNEQFF. Full variable domain (outside the CDR3, taken from reference TRBV5-1 and TRBJ2-1): KAGVTQTPRYLIKTRGQQVTLSCSPISGHRSVSWYQQTPGQGLQFLFEYFSETQRNKGNFPGRFSGRQFSNSRSEMNVSTLELGDSALYLCASSIRTSAGGNEQFFGPGTRLTVL.

Remarks on this clonotype: A read error likely explains this, since a far larger clone differs by one base. The gene calls are TRBV28 and TRBJ2-4; 8 bases line up with TRBD1. The trim removed 6 bases at V and 13 bases at J, leaving 17 bases unmatched. Germline V gene sequence: CDR1 MDHEN, CDR2 SYDVKM. The CDR3 contains 15 residues. DNA of the CDR3: TGTGCCAGCAGCTTCGGGACAGGAGCTTACAATGAGCAGTACTTC. The encoded protein is CASSFGTGAYNEQYF.

The rearrangement joins TRBV12-3 or TRBV12-4 to TRBJ2-5, with TRBD2 matching over 10 bases. J lost 4 bases, V lost 3 bases, and 5 bases had no gene match. The CDR3 totals 15 residues. The CDR3 DNA is TGTGCCAGCAGTTTGGGTAGCGGGAGGTTAGAGACCCAGTACTTC. The encoded protein is CASSLGSGRLETQYF.

For this clonotype: A much bigger clone sits one base away, suggesting this may be a read error. For the CDR3, the DNA is TGTGCCAGCAGCGACAGGGCGGACTATGGCTACACCTTC. It is translated as CASSDRADYGYTF. This chain links TRBV3-1 with TRBJ1-2; 7 positions match TRBD1. V dropped 5 bases and J dropped 3; count of bases not matched to a gene: 3. CDR3 length: 13 amino acids. CDR1 is LGHDT and CDR2 is YNNKEL in the germline V gene (reference sequence).

This clonotype has at least ten counts. This sequence joins TRBV6-5 and TRBJ1-1; D may be TRBD1 (6 bases). Per the germline V gene, CDR1 is MNHEY and CDR2 is SVGAGI. The CDR3 loop spans 14 amino acids. Trimming removed 1 base at V and 2 bases at J, with 8 bases between. CDR3 loop: CASSYYGGNTEAFF. CDR3 in DNA: TGTGCCAGCAGTTACTACGGGGGCAACACTGAAGCTTTCTTT.

This clonotype has just a few counts. The V gene is TRBV30, the J gene TRBJ2-1; D is unclear. CDR3 length: 13 residues. Germline loops: CDR1 GTSNPN, CDR2 SVGIG (reference sequence). The V and J ends lost 4 bases and 6 bases respectively, with 13 bases between them. DNA for the CDR3: TGTGCCTGGAACCCGACGCGTGGCAATGAGCAGTTCTTC. Protein: CAWNPTRGNEQFF.

There are many counts of this clonotype. In DNA, the CDR3 is TGTGCCAGCAGTGAAGGGGAGCCCCAGCATTTT. This translates into CASSEGEPQHF. This chain connects TRBV2 to TRBJ1-5; the D is unclear. V was shortened by 1 base and J by 8 bases, with 3 bases between the two germline ends. The germline V gene encodes CDR1 SNHLY and CDR2 FYNNEI. The CDR3 length is 11 residues.

This sequence joins TRBV27 and TRBJ2-7; D unresolved. Germline lookup yields CDR1 MNHEY and CDR2 SMNVEV (reference sequence). The CDR3 is 12 residues long. V lost 8 bases to trimming and J lost 4 bases, with 12 bases between them. The CDR3 spells CASVGLGYEQYF. CDR3 bases: TGTGCCAGCGTCGGGTTGGGTTACGAGCAGTACTTC.

This clonotype was counted many times. V usage is TRBV29-1 and J usage is TRBJ1-2, with D perhaps TRBD1 (6 bases). The CDR3 runs to 13 residues. Trimming took off 6 bases at V and 8 bases at J, with 19 bases between the two ends. Per the germline V gene, CDR1 is SQVTM and CDR2 is ANQGSEA. The DNA of the CDR3 is TGCAGCGTCTCGGACAGTAATAAGGGAGGCTACACCTTC. Its translation: CSVSDSNKGGYTF.

This clonotype was seen more than once but under ten times. CDR3 nucleotide sequence: TGCGCCAGCAGCTTGGTGTCTAGCGGGAGGGGCAATGAGCAGTTCTTC. Protein product: CASSLVSSGRGNEQFF. The rearrangement joins TRBV5-1 to TRBJ2-1; 12 bases match TRBD2. J was trimmed by 6 bases and V by 0 bases; bases with no gene match: 4. Per germline, CDR1 SGHRS and CDR2 YFSETQ. The CDR3 has 16 amino acids.